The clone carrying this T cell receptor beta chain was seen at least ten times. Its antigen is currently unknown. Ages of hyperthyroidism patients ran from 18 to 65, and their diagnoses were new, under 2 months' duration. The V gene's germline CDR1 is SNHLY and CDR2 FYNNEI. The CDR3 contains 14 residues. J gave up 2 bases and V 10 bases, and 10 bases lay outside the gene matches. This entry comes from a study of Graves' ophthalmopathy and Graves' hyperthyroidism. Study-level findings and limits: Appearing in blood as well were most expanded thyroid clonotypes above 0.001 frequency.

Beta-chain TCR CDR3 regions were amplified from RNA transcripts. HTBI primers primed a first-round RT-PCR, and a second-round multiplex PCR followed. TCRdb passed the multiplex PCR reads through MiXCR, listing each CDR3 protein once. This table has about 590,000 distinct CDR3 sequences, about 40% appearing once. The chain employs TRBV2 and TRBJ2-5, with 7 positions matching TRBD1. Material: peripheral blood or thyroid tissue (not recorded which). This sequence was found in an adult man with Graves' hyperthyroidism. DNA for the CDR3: TGTGCCACCCTCCGGGACAGAAATCAAGAGACCCAGTACTTC. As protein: CATLRDRNQETQYF.